This T cell receptor beta chain stems from a study of blood T cell repertoires in COVID-19 (TCRdb year 2020). Study-wide context: The collaborator samples originated in the United States, Italy and Spain and spanned the acute and convalescent phases of COVID-19. The prospective study material was composed of cDNA or gDNA derived from T cells, B-cell-depleted T cells, or PBMCs. Deeply sampled blood TCRbeta repertoires from subjects exposed to, actively infected with, or recovered from COVID-19 were included in the dataset. The repertoires were made available in a free public database intended to serve as a resource for research on the immune response to SARS-CoV-2. Samples came from the ongoing ImmuneRACE study (first 160 participants) plus 1,254 subjects from 6 global collaborators. The sample metadata nearly always contained a de-identified subject ID, COVID-19 status, age in years and sex. Where available, HLA class I and class II types were obtained from metadata supplied by the sample provider rather than from assay-based typing.

One collaborating source in Seattle enrolled patients while the patients were actively infected and followed the patients over time throughout the course of disease. The collaborating institutions used their own protocols to collect whole blood in K2EDTA tubes. For TCRbeta analysis, collaborators shipped samples in one of three forms: frozen whole blood, isolated PBMCs, or DNA extracted from either of those sample types. Overall study outcomes, separate from this receptor: The quantity of clinical and demographic metadata differed by source and by participant and was supplied without curation.

Sequences MNHEY (CDR1) and SVGAGI (CDR2) are obtained from the germline V gene. Cut back by 0 bases and 3 bases, the V and J ends lie 15 bases apart. Spanning cysteine to phenylalanine, the CDR3 consists of 16 amino acids. Just CDR3 DNA is preserved here, 48 bases in frame from base 1. This clone came up once. Its antigen remains unidentified. There are no base qualities to consult, and no much larger clone falls within one base. TCRbeta CDR3 regions were amplified from genomic DNA by means of the immunoSEQ Assay, a bias-controlled multiplex PCR. From the authors' description of their analysis: The number of nucleated cells in each sample was estimated from the amplification of reference gene primers within the assay. Sequence reads were collapsed and filtered to measure the absolute abundance of every unique TCRbeta CDR3 rearrangement. For each sample, productive Simpson clonality was calculated as the square root of Simpson's diversity index over productive rearrangements. In TCRdb, the immuneACCESS table is reduced to in-frame sequences with V and J assigned. These tables do not hold every clone; where another copy was compared, an unresolved V gene accounts for under half, and the others remain unexplained. The DNA gave D and trimming, while V, J and clone size come from that table. Recorded for this sample are 50,000 or so clones; about four fifths of them occurred a single time. The leading ten clones occupy approximately 10% of the sample.

What was sequenced was peripheral blood. The receptor comes from an elderly man with COVID-19, enrolled during active disease. The chain employs TRBV6-5 and TRBJ2-7; the D gene is perhaps TRBD2, from 6 matching bases. The CDR3 amino acid sequence is: CASSYSNIAANYEQYF. The DNA sequence is TGTGCCAGCAGTTACTCGAATATAGCGGCGAACTACGAGCAGTACTTC.